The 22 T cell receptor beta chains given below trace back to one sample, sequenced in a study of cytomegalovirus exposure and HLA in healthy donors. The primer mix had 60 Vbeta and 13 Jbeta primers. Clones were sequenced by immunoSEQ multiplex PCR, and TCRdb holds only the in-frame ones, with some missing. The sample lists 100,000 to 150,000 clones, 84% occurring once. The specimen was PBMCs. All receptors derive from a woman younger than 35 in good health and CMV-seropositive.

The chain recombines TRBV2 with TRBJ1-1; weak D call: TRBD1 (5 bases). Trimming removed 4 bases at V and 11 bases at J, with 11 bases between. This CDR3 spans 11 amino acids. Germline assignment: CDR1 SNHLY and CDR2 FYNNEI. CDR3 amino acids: CASSVGAWAFF. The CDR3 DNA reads TGTGCCAGCAGTGTTGGGGCCTGGGCTTTCTTT.

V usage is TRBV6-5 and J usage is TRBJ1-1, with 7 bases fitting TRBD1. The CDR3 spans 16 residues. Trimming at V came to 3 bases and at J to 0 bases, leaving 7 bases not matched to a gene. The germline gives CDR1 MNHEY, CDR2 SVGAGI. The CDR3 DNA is TGTGCCAGCAGTTATAGTCCCACAGGGGTGAACACTGAAGCTTTCTTT. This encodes CASSYSPTGVNTEAFF.

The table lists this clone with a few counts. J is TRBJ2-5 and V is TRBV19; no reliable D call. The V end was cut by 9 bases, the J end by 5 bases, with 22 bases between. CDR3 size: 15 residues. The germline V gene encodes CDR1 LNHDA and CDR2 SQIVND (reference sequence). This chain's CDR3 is CARDLRQLLEETQYF. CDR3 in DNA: TGTGCCAGAGATCTACGGCAACTTCTAGAGGAGACCCAGTACTTC.

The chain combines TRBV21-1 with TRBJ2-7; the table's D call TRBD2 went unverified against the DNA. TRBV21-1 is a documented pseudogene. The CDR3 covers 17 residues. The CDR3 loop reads CASSSGLAGGLWYEQYF. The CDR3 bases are TGTGCCAGCAGCAGCGGACTAGCGGGGGGGCTGTGGTACGAGCAGTACTTC.

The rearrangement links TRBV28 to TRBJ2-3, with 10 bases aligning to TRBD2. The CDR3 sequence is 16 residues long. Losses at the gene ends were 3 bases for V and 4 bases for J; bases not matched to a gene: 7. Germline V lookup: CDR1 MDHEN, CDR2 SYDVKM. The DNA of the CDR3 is TGTGCCAGCAGTTTGGACAGCGGGGGGGCGGCAGATACGCAGTATTTT. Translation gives CASSLDSGGAADTQYF.

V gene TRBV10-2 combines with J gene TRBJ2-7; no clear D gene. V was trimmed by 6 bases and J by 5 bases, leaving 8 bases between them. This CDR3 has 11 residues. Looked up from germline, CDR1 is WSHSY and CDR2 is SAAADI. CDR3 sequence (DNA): TGCGCCAGCAGCCCACTAAACGAGCAGTACTTC. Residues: CASSPLNEQYF.

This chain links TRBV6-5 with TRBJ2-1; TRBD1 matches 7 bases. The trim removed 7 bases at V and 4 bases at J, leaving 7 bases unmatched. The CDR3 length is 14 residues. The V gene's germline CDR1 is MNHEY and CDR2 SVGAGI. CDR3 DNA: TGTGCCAGCAAGGCCGGGACAGCTTACAATGAGCAGTTCTTC. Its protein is CASKAGTAYNEQFF.

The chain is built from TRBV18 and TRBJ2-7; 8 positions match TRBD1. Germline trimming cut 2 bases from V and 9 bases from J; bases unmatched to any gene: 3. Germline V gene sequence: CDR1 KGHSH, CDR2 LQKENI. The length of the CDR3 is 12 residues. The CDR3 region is CASSPATGGQYF. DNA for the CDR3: TGTGCCAGCTCACCAGCTACAGGGGGGCAGTACTTC. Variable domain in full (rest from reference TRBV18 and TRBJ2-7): NAGVMQNPRHLVRRRGQEARLRCSPMKGHSHVYWYRQLPEEGLKFMVYLQKENIIDESGMPKERFSAEFPKEGPSILRIQQVVRGDSAAYFCASSPATGGQYFGPGTRLTVT.

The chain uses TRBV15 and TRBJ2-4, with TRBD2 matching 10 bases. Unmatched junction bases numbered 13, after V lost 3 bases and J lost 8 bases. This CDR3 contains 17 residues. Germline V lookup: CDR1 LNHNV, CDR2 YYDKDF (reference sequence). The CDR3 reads CATSSPLAGALGDIQYF. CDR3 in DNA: TGTGCCACCAGCAGCCCCCTAGCGGGGGCGTTAGGGGACATTCAGTACTTC.

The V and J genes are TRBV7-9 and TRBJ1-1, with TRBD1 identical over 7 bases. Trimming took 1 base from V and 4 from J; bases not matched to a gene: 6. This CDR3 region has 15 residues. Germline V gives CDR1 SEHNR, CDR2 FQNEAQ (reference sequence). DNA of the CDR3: TGTGCCAGCAGCTTAGTAGGTCAGGGGGGCACTGAAGCTTTCTTT. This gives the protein CASSLVGQGGTEAFF. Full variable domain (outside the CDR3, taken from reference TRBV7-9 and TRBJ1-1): DTGVSQNPRHKITKRGQNVTFRCDPISEHNRLYWYRQTLGQGPEFLTYFQNEAQLEKSRLLSDRFSAERPKGSFSTLEIQRTEQGDSAMYLCASSLVGQGGTEAFFGQGTRLTVV.

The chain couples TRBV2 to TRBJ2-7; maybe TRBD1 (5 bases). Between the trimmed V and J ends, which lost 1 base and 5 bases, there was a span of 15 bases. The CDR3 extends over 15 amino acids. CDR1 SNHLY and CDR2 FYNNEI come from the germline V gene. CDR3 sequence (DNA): TGTGCCAGCAGTGAAGTTGGACACAGCCTCCACGAGCAGTACTTC. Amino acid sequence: CASSEVGHSLHEQYF.

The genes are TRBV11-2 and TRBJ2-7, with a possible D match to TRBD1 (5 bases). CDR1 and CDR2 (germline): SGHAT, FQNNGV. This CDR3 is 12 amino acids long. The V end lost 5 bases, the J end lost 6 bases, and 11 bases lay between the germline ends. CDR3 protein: CASSPLQAEQYF. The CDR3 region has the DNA TGTGCCAGCAGCCCGCTACAGGCCGAGCAGTACTTC.

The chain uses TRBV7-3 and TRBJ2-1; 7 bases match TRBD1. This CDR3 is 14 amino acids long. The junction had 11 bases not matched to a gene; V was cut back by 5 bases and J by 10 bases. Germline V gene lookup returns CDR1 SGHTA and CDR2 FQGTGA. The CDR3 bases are TGTGCCAGCAGCCCCCCCGGGACAGAAGTAGAGCAGTTCTTC. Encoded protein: CASSPPGTEVEQFF.

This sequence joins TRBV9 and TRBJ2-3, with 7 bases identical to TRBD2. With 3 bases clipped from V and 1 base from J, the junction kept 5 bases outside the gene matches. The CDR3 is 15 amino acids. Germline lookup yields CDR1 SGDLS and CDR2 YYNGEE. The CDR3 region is CASSAGTTRTDTQYF. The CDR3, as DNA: TGTGCCAGCAGCGCGGGGACTACTCGCACAGATACGCAGTATTTT.

Written as DNA, the CDR3 is TGCGCCAGCAGTGGACAGGGGTCCTATGGCTACACCTTC. Its translation: CASSGQGSYGYTF. The chain links TRBV10-1 to TRBJ1-2; 8 nucleotides line up with TRBD1. The trim removed 4 bases at V and 4 bases at J, leaving 2 bases unmatched. The CDR3 is 13 amino acids. The germline V gene encodes CDR1 WNHNN and CDR2 SYGVQD (reference sequence).

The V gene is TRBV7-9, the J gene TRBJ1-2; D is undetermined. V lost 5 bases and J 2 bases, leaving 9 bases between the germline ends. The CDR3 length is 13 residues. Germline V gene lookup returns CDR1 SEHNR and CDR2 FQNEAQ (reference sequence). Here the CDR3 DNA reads TGTGCCAGCAGCCTATCAATAAACTATGGCTACACCTTC. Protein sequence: CASSLSINYGYTF.

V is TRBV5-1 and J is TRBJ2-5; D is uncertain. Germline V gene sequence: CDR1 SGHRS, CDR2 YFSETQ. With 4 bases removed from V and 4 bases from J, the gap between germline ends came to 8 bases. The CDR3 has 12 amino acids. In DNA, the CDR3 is TGCGCCAGCAGCCCCCTTCGAGAGACCCAGTACTTC. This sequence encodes CASSPLRETQYF.

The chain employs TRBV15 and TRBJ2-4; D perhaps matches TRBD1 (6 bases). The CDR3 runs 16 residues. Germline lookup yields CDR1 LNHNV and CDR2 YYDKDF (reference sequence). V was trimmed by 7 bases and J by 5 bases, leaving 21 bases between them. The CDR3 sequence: CATTNPRDKTQNIQYF. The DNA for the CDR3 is TGTGCCACCACTAACCCCCGGGACAAAACCCAAAACATTCAGTACTTC.

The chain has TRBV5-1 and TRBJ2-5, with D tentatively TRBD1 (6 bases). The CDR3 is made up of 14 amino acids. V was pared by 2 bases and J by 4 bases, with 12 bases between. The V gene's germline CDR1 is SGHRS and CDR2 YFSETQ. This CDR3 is CASSFEGGGETQYF. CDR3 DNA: TGCGCCAGCAGCTTCGAAGGGGGTGGAGAGACCCAGTACTTC.

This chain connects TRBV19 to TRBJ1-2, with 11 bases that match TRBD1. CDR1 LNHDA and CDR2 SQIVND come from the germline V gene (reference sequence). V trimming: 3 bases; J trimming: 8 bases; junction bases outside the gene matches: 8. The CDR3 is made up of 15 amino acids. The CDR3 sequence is CASSIQDRGLRGYTF. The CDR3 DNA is TGTGCCAGTAGTATTCAGGACAGGGGGCTAAGAGGCTACACCTTC. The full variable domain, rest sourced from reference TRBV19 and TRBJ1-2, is DGGITQSPKYLFRKEGQNVTLSCEQNLNHDAMYWYRQDPGQGLRLIYYSQIVNDFQKGDIAEGYSVSREKKESFPLTVTSAQKNPTAFYLCASSIQDRGLRGYTFGSGTRLTVV.

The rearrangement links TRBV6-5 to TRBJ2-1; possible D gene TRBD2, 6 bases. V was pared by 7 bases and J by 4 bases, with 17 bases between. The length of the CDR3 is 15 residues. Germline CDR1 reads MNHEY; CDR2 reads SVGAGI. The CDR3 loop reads CASTRAGLPYNEQFF. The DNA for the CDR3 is TGTGCCAGCACCCGGGCGGGGCTTCCTTACAATGAGCAGTTCTTC.

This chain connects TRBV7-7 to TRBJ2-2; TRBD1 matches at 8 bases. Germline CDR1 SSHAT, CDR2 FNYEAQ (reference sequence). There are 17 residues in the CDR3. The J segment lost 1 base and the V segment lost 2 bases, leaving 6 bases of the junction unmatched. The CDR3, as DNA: TGTGCCAGCAGCTTAAACGCCGGGACAGGGAACACCGGGGAGCTGTTTTTT. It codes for CASSLNAGTGNTGELFF. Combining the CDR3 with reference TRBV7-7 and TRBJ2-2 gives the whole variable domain GAGVSQSPRYKVTKRGQDVTLRCDPISSHATLYWYQQALGQGPEFLTYFNYEAQPDKSGLPSDRFSAERPEGSISTLTIQRTEQRDSAMYRCASSLNAGTGNTGELFFGEGSRLTVL.